This T cell receptor (beta chain) was identified during a study listed by TCRdb under 2016. As regards this clonotype: The antigen it recognizes is unknown. The input lacks base qualities; no much larger clone sits a single base away.

Libraries were prepared through RT-PCR. TCRdb lists the instrument as Illumina MiSeq. TCRdb passed the public sequencing reads through fastp at Q25 and MiXCR, retaining productive beta sequences. Duplicate CDR3 protein sequences are folded into a single record with the most common DNA and genes. Recorded for this sample are approximately 720,000 distinct CDR3 sequences; approximately 14% of them occurred a single time. 3% to 4.5% of the sample comes from the top ten. The sequenced sample was memory CD4+ T cells from blood. This sequence originates from a female donor in good health, serving as a healthy control.

Read as DNA, the sequence is TGTGCCAGCAGTGAATTGACAGGCAATCAAGAGACCCAGTACTTC. Its product reads: CASSELTGNQETQYF. Here the chain combines TRBV28 and TRBJ2-5; a weak D assignment points to TRBD1 (6 bases agree). The CDR3 numbers 15 residues from cysteine through phenylalanine. Of the read, only the CDR3 DNA is kept; its 45 bases are in frame from base 1. V gives up 5 bases and J gives up 2 bases, and the segment between their germline ends measures 15 bases. CDR1 and CDR2 were assigned from the germline V gene as MDHEN and SYDVKM.